A single sample is the source of the 23 T cell receptor beta chains below, sequenced in a study of blood T cell repertoires in COVID-19. Using immunoSEQ multiplex PCR, the repertoire was profiled, and TCRdb retains in-frame clones only, with some absent. The sample comprises some 230,000 clones, more than 85% of which are singletons, and 10% to 13% rests with the top ten. The sequenced sample consisted of peripheral blood. Receptors were obtained from a woman in her forties or fifties with COVID-19, enrolled during active disease.

This chain links TRBV4-2 with TRBJ2-3; weak D call: TRBD2 (7 bases). Trimming removed 0 bases from V and 9 bases from J, with 16 bases in between. This CDR3 comprises 15 residues. Germline V gene sequence: CDR1 LGHNA, CDR2 YNFKEQ. The CDR3: CASSQEEGGPVTQYF. CDR3 nucleotides: TGTGCCAGCAGCCAAGAAGAGGGGGGGCCTGTGACGCAGTATTTT.

The chain employs TRBV5-4 and TRBJ2-2, with 10 nucleotides matching TRBD2. The J segment lost 4 bases and the V segment lost 1 base, leaving 7 bases of the junction unmatched. The CDR3 contains 17 residues. The germline V gene encodes CDR1 SGHNT and CDR2 YYREEE (reference sequence). The CDR3 DNA reads TGTGCCAGCAGCTTGACCAGAGGACTAGCGGCCACCGGGGAGCTGTTTTTT. Its translation is CASSLTRGLAATGELFF.

This clone came up a few times. The rearrangement joins TRBV10-2 to TRBJ2-1; D gene unclear. V was cut by 0 bases and J by 10 bases, with 10 bases left in between. The CDR3 runs 13 residues. Per the germline V gene, CDR1 is WSHSY and CDR2 is SAAADI. The CDR3 DNA reads as TGCGCCAGCAGTGAGTCCGATTCCCGGGAGCAGTTCTTC. Translating gives CASSESDSREQFF.

The chain combines TRBV19 with TRBJ1-5; 8 positions match TRBD1. The CDR3 extends over 15 amino acids. V trimming: 6 bases; J trimming: 3 bases; junction bases outside the gene matches: 7. Germline V gives CDR1 LNHDA, CDR2 SQIVND (reference sequence). The CDR3 loop is CASSQRDRPNQPQHF. Here the CDR3 DNA reads TGTGCCAGTAGCCAGAGGGACAGGCCCAATCAGCCCCAGCATTTT.

The chain recombines TRBV10-3 with TRBJ2-3; 8 bases align to TRBD2. The CDR3 loop spans 19 amino acids. CDR1 is ENHRY, CDR2 SYGVKD, per germline. With 0 bases clipped from V and 1 base from J, the junction kept 12 bases outside the gene matches. Here the CDR3 reads CAISESDGGGPIGTDTQYF. The DNA of the CDR3 is TGTGCCATCAGTGAGTCGGACGGGGGGGGCCCTATTGGCACAGATACGCAGTATTTT.

The J gene is TRBJ1-5, the V gene TRBV27; 9 bases map to TRBD1. V shed 6 bases, J shed 9 bases, and the junction held 15 bases outside the gene matches. This CDR3 is built from 16 residues. Germline lookup yields CDR1 MNHEY and CDR2 SMNVEV (reference sequence). CDR3 protein: CASSLAGTGSYGPQHF. In nucleotides, the CDR3 is TGTGCCAGCAGCCTAGCCGGGACAGGGTCATATGGGCCCCAGCATTTT.

The rearrangement uses TRBV7-8 and TRBJ2-1, with TRBD1 matching over 7 bases. Germline V gene sequence: CDR1 SGHVS, CDR2 FQNEAQ. V lost 5 bases and J lost 5; bases outside the gene matches: 6. The CDR3 spans 14 residues. The CDR3 spells CASSRDRVDNEQFF. As DNA, the CDR3 is TGTGCCAGCAGCCGAGACAGGGTGGACAATGAGCAGTTCTTC. Variable domain in full (rest from reference TRBV7-8 and TRBJ2-1): GAGVSQSPRYKVAKRGQDVALRCDPISGHVSLFWYQQALGQGPEFLTYFQNEAQLDKSGLPSDRFFAERPEGSVSTLKIQRTQQEDSAVYLCASSRDRVDNEQFFGPGTRLTVL.

The chain uses TRBV12-3 or TRBV12-4 and TRBJ2-1; weak D call: TRBD1 (7 bases). The ends were cut back, 5 bases at V and 3 bases at J, with 8 bases in the middle. The CDR3 has 13 residues. The CDR3 is CASSQGGYNEQFF. In nucleotides, the CDR3 is TGTGCCAGCAGTCAGGGGGGCTACAATGAGCAGTTCTTC.

CDR3 sequence (DNA): TGTGCCAGCAGCTTGGACACTAGCCGAGGGGATACGCAGTATTTT. This encodes CASSLDTSRGDTQYF. V gene TRBV5-4 combines with J gene TRBJ2-3; D might be TRBD2 (6 bases). Germline CDR1 reads SGHNT; CDR2 reads YYREEE (reference sequence). This CDR3 contains 15 residues. Trimming removed 0 bases from V and 6 bases from J, with 14 bases in between.

About this clone: Within the sample, other DNA sequences also encode this same CDR3. V usage is TRBV3-1 (or the pseudogene TRBV3-2) and J usage is TRBJ2-7; maybe TRBD2 (5 bases). The ends were cut back, 0 bases at V and 4 bases at J, with 7 bases in the middle. This CDR3 is built from 13 residues. Germline CDR1 LGHDT, CDR2 YNNKEL (reference sequence). CDR3 sequence reads: CASSQDRGYEQYF. The CDR3 DNA follows: TGTGCCAGCAGCCAAGATCGGGGATACGAGCAGTACTTC.

The CDR3 DNA sequence: TGCGCCAGCAGGGATCGTTCCAGGGAAGCTTTCTTT. This encodes CASRDRSREAFF. This chain joins TRBV10-2 and TRBJ1-1; D gene ambiguous. The V end was cut by 6 bases, the J end by 8 bases, with 13 bases between. This CDR3 spans 12 amino acids. Germline V lookup: CDR1 WSHSY, CDR2 SAAADI.

The V gene is TRBV7-9, the J gene TRBJ1-2; 7 positions match TRBD1. Germline CDR1 SEHNR, CDR2 FQNEAQ (reference sequence). V shed 3 bases, J shed 6 bases, and the junction held 4 bases outside the gene matches. This CDR3 region has 13 residues. CDR3 loop: CASSFRRGDGYTF. Written as DNA, the CDR3 is TGTGCCAGCAGCTTCCGCAGGGGGGATGGCTACACCTTC.

The V call is TRBV7-6, the J call TRBJ2-5; D is possibly TRBD1 (5 bases). The CDR3 is 13 residues long. Trimming pared 4 bases from V and 1 base from J, leaving 7 bases between. CDR1 and CDR2 from the germline V gene are SGHVS and FNYEAQ. CDR3 loop: CASSWGRQETQYF. The CDR3 nucleotides are TGTGCCAGCAGCTGGGGCCGCCAAGAGACCCAGTACTTC.

This clone was recorded a few times. The rearrangement links TRBV3-1 (or the pseudogene TRBV3-2) to TRBJ1-6; D remains unclear. Germline lookup yields CDR1 LGHDT and CDR2 YNNKEL (reference sequence). V lost 1 base and J lost 9, with 16 bases in between. The CDR3 runs to 16 residues. In nucleotides, the CDR3 is TGTGCCAGCAGCCAAGGGACCCTTTACGGGATTTCACCCCTCCACTTT. Amino acid sequence: CASSQGTLYGISPLHF.

The chain uses TRBV5-1 and TRBJ2-3, with 9 bases fitting TRBD1. Trimming cost V 4 bases and J 5 bases; bases outside gene matches: 5. The CDR3 covers 14 residues. CDR1 is SGHRS and CDR2 is YFSETQ in the germline V gene. The CDR3, as DNA: TGCGCCAGCAGCGCGGGACAGGGCAGAGATACGCAGTATTTT. Protein sequence: CASSAGQGRDTQYF.

The chain carries TRBV24-1 and TRBJ2-3; 7 bases fit TRBD1. CDR1 is KGHDR and CDR2 is SFDVKD in the germline V gene. CDR3 size: 15 residues. The trim removed 2 bases at V and 1 base at J, leaving 2 bases unmatched. The CDR3 protein is CATSDSGTGTDTQYF. The DNA for the CDR3 is TGTGCCACCAGTGATTCCGGGACAGGCACAGATACGCAGTATTTT.

J is TRBJ1-2 and V is TRBV5-5; D ambiguous. The V end was cut by 4 bases, the J end by 4 bases, with 14 bases between. This CDR3 is built from 14 residues. Germline CDR1 is SGHKS and CDR2 is YYEKEE (reference sequence). This chain's CDR3 is CASSPTATPYGYTF. CDR3 nucleotides: TGTGCCAGCAGCCCGACTGCGACGCCCTATGGCTACACCTTC. Based on the CDR3 plus reference TRBV5-5 and TRBJ1-2, the full variable domain is DAGVTQSPTHLIKTRGQQVTLRCSPISGHKSVSWYQQVLGQGPQFIFQYYEKEERGRGNFPDRFSARQFPNYSSELNVNALLLGDSALYLCASSPTATPYGYTFGSGTRLTVV.

This clone came up once. V usage is TRBV11-2 and J usage is TRBJ2-7, with 7 bases that match TRBD2. In germline, CDR1 is SGHAT, CDR2 FQNNGV. The J segment lost 1 base and the V segment lost 5 bases, leaving 5 bases of the junction unmatched. The CDR3 is 14 residues long. The CDR3 nucleotides read TGTGCCAGCAGCCGCTCGCGGGGGTCCTACGAGCAGTACGTC. Residues: CASSRSRGSYEQYV.

The gene calls are TRBV6-6 and TRBJ1-4; 7 positions match TRBD1. Germline V gene lookup returns CDR1 MNHNY and CDR2 SVGAGI (reference sequence). The trim removed 4 bases at V and 4 bases at J, leaving 6 bases unmatched. The CDR3 is 15 amino acids. The CDR3 DNA reads as TGTGCCAGCAGTTTTGACAGGGCGGGTAATGAAAAACTGTTTTTT. Translating gives CASSFDRAGNEKLFF.

The chain is built from TRBV28 and TRBJ1-2; D perhaps matches TRBD1 (6 bases). Per the germline V gene, CDR1 is MDHEN and CDR2 is SYDVKM. The CDR3 extends over 15 amino acids. Trimming stripped 6 bases from V and 0 bases from J, with 14 bases between. CDR3 region: CASRSPGVANYGYTF. CDR3 nucleotides: TGTGCCAGCAGGTCCCCAGGGGTAGCTAACTATGGCTACACCTTC.

This clone was observed once. Other DNA variants within this sample encode the same CDR3. The chain has TRBV11-2 and TRBJ2-1; possible D gene TRBD2, 5 bases. CDR1 and CDR2 from the germline V gene are SGHAT and FQNNGV. The CDR3 is 12 residues long. Trimming removed 5 bases at V and 4 bases at J, with 6 bases between. The chain's CDR3 is CASSRGYNEQFF. CDR3 nucleotides: TGTGCCAGCAGCCGCGGGTACAATGAGCAGTTCTTC. The variable domain in full, completed from reference TRBV11-2 and TRBJ2-1, reads EAGVAQSPRYKIIEKRQSVAFWCNPISGHATLYWYQQILGQGPKLLIQFQNNGVVDDSQLPKDRFSAERLKGVDSTLKIQPAKLEDSAVYLCASSRGYNEQFFGPGTRLTVL.

DNA for the CDR3: TGTGCCAGCAGTTTATCGTGGCGGGACGGGGGGCAGTATTTT. Translation: CASSLSWRDGGQYF. The chain uses TRBV27 and TRBJ2-3, with a tentative D call TRBD2 (6 bases). Germline assignment: CDR1 MNHEY and CDR2 SMNVEV (reference sequence). There are 14 residues in the CDR3. V lost 0 bases and J 11 bases, leaving 15 bases between the germline ends.

V and J are TRBV19 and TRBJ2-3; 8 nucleotides match TRBD2. Germline lookup yields CDR1 LNHDA and CDR2 SQIVND (reference sequence). This CDR3 is built from 14 residues. J lost 5 bases, V lost 4 bases, and 5 bases had no gene match. This chain's CDR3 is CASSRGLERDTQYF. The CDR3 bases are TGTGCCAGTAGTAGGGGACTAGAAAGAGATACGCAGTATTTT.